These 8 T cell receptor beta chains share one sample of origin, sequenced in a study of blood T cells in healthy people across ages. Alongside a J-beta primer mix, a sample-barcoded 5' primer served in a second PCR lasting roughly 6 to 11 cycles. TCRdb re-analysed the 5' RACE reads in MiXCR, keeping a single row per CDR3 protein. The sample includes about 540,000 distinct CDR3 sequences, 24% of them seen just once. The data also belong to a second study, concerning T cells of mothers and their children.

The sequenced sample consisted of blood. These receptors all stem from a boy between 5 and 17 years old in good health.

The genes are TRBV6-4 and TRBJ2-4; D may be TRBD1 or TRBD2 (5 bases each). Germline V gene lookup returns CDR1 MRHNA and CDR2 SNTAGT. The CDR3 runs 15 residues. Trimming pared 10 bases from V and 0 bases from J, leaving 16 bases between. CDR3 sequence reads: CANHNGALAKNIQYF. In nucleotides, the CDR3 is TGTGCCAACCATAACGGGGCGTTAGCCAAAAACATTCAGTACTTC.

The chain is built from TRBV28 and TRBJ1-5, with D hard to call. Trimming shortened V by 5 bases and J by 5 bases, and 4 bases separated the two germline ends. This CDR3 has 11 amino acids. CDR1 and CDR2 from the germline V gene are MDHEN and SYDVKM. CDR3 in amino acids: CASSADQPQHF. The CDR3 DNA is TGTGCCAGCAGTGCCGATCAGCCCCAGCATTTT.

This clonotype was detected only a few times. This chain links TRBV5-5 with TRBJ2-5; 10 bases match TRBD2. Trimming cost V 0 bases and J 5 bases; bases outside gene matches: 10. Germline V gives CDR1 SGHKS, CDR2 YYEKEE (reference sequence). This CDR3 comprises 17 residues. The CDR3 sequence is CASSLAKREGSWETQYF. CDR3 nucleotide sequence: TGTGCCAGCAGCTTGGCGAAGCGGGAGGGCTCATGGGAGACCCAGTACTTC.

Remarks on this clonotype: Because it lacks the conserved phenylalanine or tryptophan at the end, this CDR3 is likely a read error. The CDR3 reads CASSSTGPDFYGYTV. The CDR3 coding sequence is TGTGCCAGCAGTTCGACAGGTCCTGACTTCTATGGCTACACCGTC. The rearrangement uses TRBV6-1 and TRBJ1-2; maybe TRBD1 (6 bases). V was pared by 5 bases and J by 4 bases, with 17 bases between. The CDR3 contains 15 residues. The germline CDR1 and CDR2 sequences are MNHNS and SASEGT.

The gene calls are TRBV4-3 and TRBJ1-2; TRBD1 might be the D (5 bases). CDR3 length: 23 residues. CDR1 LGHNA and CDR2 YSLEER come from the germline V gene. Trimming cost V 1 base and J 1 base, with 34 bases left between them. DNA of the CDR3: TGCGCCAGCAGCCAAGTGAATGCAGGTGCAAGGATCGCCCCGGGCCAGGGTAACTATGGCTACACCTTC. Protein: CASSQVNAGARIAPGQGNYGYTF.

This clonotype was recorded a few times. The V and J genes are TRBV12-3 or TRBV12-4 and TRBJ1-5, with D perhaps matching TRBD1 (6 bases). The CDR3 length is 14 residues. Between the trimmed V and J ends, which lost 6 bases and 7 bases, there was a span of 16 bases. CDR3 sequence reads: CASREQGGEQPQHF. The CDR3 DNA sequence: TGTGCCAGCAGAGAACAAGGGGGTGAGCAGCCCCAGCATTTT.

This rearrangement joins TRBV7-2 to TRBJ2-1, with D tentatively TRBD2 (6 bases). V was clipped by 2 bases and J by 0 bases, with 14 bases between them. CDR1 is SGHTA, CDR2 FQGNSA, per germline. The CDR3 covers 17 residues. The CDR3 is CASSLLVQRASYNEQFF. CDR3 DNA: TGTGCCAGCAGCTTATTGGTTCAGCGGGCCTCCTACAATGAGCAGTTCTTC.

This clonotype showed up just a few times. V gene TRBV18 combines with J gene TRBJ2-5; tentatively, D is TRBD1 (5 bases). The J call may be mistaken, given a closer DNA end match to TRBJ2-7. This CDR3 region has 15 residues. CDR1 is KGHSH and CDR2 is LQKENI in the germline V gene. CDR3 amino acids: CASSPPDRSPYEQYF. Here the CDR3 DNA reads TGTGCCAGCTCACCACCCGACAGAAGCCCCTACGAGCAGTACTTC.